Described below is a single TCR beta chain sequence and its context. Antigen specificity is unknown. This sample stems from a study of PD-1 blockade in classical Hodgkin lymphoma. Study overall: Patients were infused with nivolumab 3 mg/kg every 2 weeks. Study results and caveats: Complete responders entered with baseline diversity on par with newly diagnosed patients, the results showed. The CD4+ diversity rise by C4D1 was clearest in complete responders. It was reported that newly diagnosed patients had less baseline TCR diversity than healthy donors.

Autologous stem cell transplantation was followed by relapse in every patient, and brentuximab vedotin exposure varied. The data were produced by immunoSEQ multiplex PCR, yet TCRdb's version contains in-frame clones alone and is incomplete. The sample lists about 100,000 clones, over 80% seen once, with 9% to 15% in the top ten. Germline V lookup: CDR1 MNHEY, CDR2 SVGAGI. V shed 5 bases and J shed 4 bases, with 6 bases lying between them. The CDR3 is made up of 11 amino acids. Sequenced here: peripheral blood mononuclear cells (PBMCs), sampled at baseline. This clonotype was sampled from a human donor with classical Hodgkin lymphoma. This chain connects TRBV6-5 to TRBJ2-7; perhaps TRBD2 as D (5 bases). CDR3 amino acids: CASSQRYEQYF. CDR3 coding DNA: TGTGCCAGCAGTCAGCGGTACGAGCAGTACTTC.